This entry lists 23 T cell receptor beta chains sequenced from one sample in a study of shared clonotypes between healthy human individuals (dated by TCRdb to the early 2020s). Receptors were amplified or captured by the immunoSEQ multiplex PCR assay. Not all clones reach the TCRdb copy of this immuneACCESS table, which keeps in-frame sequences only. Checked studies attribute under half of the gap to unresolved V genes and leave the rest unexplained. Across this sample there are 2 million to 2.5 million clones, with over 90% seen only once. The leading ten clones occupy 0.35% to 0.45% of the sample. The sample taken for sequencing was naive CD4+ T cells from PBMCs. Explained via the paper, the cell subset or site label denotes: CD45RA+ positively selected. Source of these receptors: a man between 18 and 35 years old in good health. Some clones in this sample may be carry-over from other donors' samples.

The V gene is TRBV29-1, the J gene TRBJ2-2; 7 nucleotides line up with TRBD2. V shed 3 bases, J shed 13 bases, and the junction held 8 bases outside the gene matches. Germline values: CDR1 SQVTM, CDR2 ANQGSEA. CDR3 size: 12 residues. For the CDR3, the DNA is TGCAGCGTTGACAAGGGGAGGGGTGGGCTGTTTTTT. It translates to CSVDKGRGGLFF.

The rearrangement joins TRBV14 to TRBJ1-5; the D is unclear. The CDR3 has 16 residues. V lost 4 bases to trimming and J lost 0 bases, with 13 bases between them. Germline CDR1 and CDR2: SGHDN and FVKESK. The CDR3 spells CASSPRPIYSNQPQHF. The CDR3 DNA is TGTGCCAGCAGCCCCCGACCGATATATAGCAATCAGCCCCAGCATTTT.

J is TRBJ1-2 and V is TRBV2, with 7 nucleotides matching TRBD1. Trimming took 9 bases from V and 6 from J; bases not matched to a gene: 10. Germline CDR1 is SNHLY and CDR2 is FYNNEI. The CDR3 extends over 13 amino acids. DNA of the CDR3: TGTGCCAGACCAACTCCCGACAGGGATGGCTACACCTTC. Its protein is CARPTPDRDGYTF.

This clone came up once. V and J are TRBV9 and TRBJ1-1; 7 bases are a match to TRBD1. With V trimmed by 2 bases and J by 1 base, 8 bases remained unmatched. Germline V lookup: CDR1 SGDLS, CDR2 YYNGEE. The CDR3 contains 16 residues. The CDR3 nucleotides read TGTGCCAGCAGCGTTGGGCCGGGACAGACGAACACTGAAGCTTTCTTT. It yields the protein CASSVGPGQTNTEAFF.

V gene TRBV6-5 combines with J gene TRBJ1-1, with D perhaps TRBD1 (6 bases). CDR3 length equals 14 residues. Germline CDR1 MNHEY, CDR2 SVGAGI. The V gene lost 6 bases and the J gene lost 5 bases, with 16 bases spanning the gap. CDR3 sequence reads: CASSNRGTRTEAFF. The CDR3, as DNA: TGTGCCAGCAGCAACCGGGGGACAAGGACTGAAGCTTTCTTT.

This clone came up once. The rearrangement uses TRBV29-1 and TRBJ1-2, with D possibly matching TRBD1 (5 bases). V was clipped by 6 bases and J by 8 bases, with 16 bases between them. CDR1 and CDR2 from the germline V gene are SQVTM and ANQGSEA. This CDR3 has 12 residues. The DNA of the CDR3 is TGCAGCGTCGGGGGTCCGGAGGGGGGCTACACCTTC. This gives the protein CSVGGPEGGYTF.

The chain employs TRBV10-3 and TRBJ2-3; maybe TRBD2 (5 bases). Germline CDR1 reads ENHRY; CDR2 reads SYGVKD. The CDR3 spans 15 residues. V lost 6 bases to trimming and J lost 6 bases, with 19 bases between them. CDR3 sequence (DNA): TGTGCCATCAGCGTGCTAGCCCGCGGGTGGGATACGCAGTATTTT. Translation gives CAISVLARGWDTQYF.

This clone appeared a single time. The sample has other DNA sequences that encode this CDR3 too. The chain employs TRBV7-9 and TRBJ1-5, with D unresolved. V dropped 3 bases and J dropped 2 bases, with 5 bases sitting between them. CDR1 is SEHNR, CDR2 FQNEAQ, per germline (reference sequence). This CDR3 is built from 13 residues. The CDR3 here is CASSLSGNQPQHF. The CDR3 bases are TGTGCCAGCAGCTTGTCGGGCAATCAGCCCCAGCATTTT.

The chain is built from TRBV27 and TRBJ2-7; 7 bases map to TRBD1. This CDR3 has 16 amino acids. Germline V CDR1 and CDR2: MNHEY, SMNVEV (reference sequence). V gave up 5 bases and J gave up 3 bases; unmatched junction bases: 13. CDR3 sequence: CASSIRGTVIHYEQYF. Here the CDR3 DNA reads TGTGCCAGCAGTATAAGAGGGACAGTGATCCACTACGAGCAGTACTTC.

CDR3 protein: CASSRFPQGAYTF. In nucleotides, the CDR3 is TGTGCCAGCAGTCGTTTCCCACAGGGGGCCTACACCTTC. The chain couples TRBV5-6 to TRBJ1-2, with 9 bases identical to TRBD1. This CDR3 comprises 13 residues. The germline V gene encodes CDR1 SGHDT and CDR2 YYEEEE. Trimming took 5 bases from V and 10 from J; bases not matched to a gene: 9.

This clone was recorded once. This sequence joins TRBV6-5 and TRBJ2-7, with 11 positions matching TRBD2. J was trimmed by 4 bases and V by 7 bases; bases with no gene match: 9. The CDR3 runs 15 residues. Germline assignment: CDR1 MNHEY and CDR2 SVGAGI. CDR3 protein: CASTLLAGDSYEQYF. In nucleotides, the CDR3 is TGTGCCAGCACCCTACTAGCGGGAGATTCGTACGAGCAGTACTTC.

The CDR3 region is CASLELAGTYEQYF. As DNA, the CDR3 is TGTGCCAGCCTGGAACTAGCGGGTACCTACGAGCAGTACTTC. The rearrangement uses TRBV28 and TRBJ2-7; 9 nucleotides match TRBD2. J was trimmed by 2 bases and V by 8 bases; bases with no gene match: 7. Germline V gene sequence: CDR1 MDHEN, CDR2 SYDVKM. The CDR3 length is 14 residues.

The gene calls are TRBV28 and TRBJ1-5, with no clear D. Trimming left V 3 bases short and J 5 bases short, with 11 bases between. The CDR3 covers 14 residues. From germline, CDR1 is MDHEN and CDR2 SYDVKM. As DNA, the CDR3 is TGTGCCAGCAGTTTTCCTGGGAGGGATCAGCCCCAGCATTTT. Translation gives CASSFPGRDQPQHF.

Comment on this clone: The same CDR3 is also encoded by other DNA sequences in this sample. The chain has TRBV18 and TRBJ2-7, with D hard to call. Trimming left V 3 bases short and J 0 bases short, with 6 bases between. CDR3 length: 13 residues. Germline V gene lookup returns CDR1 KGHSH and CDR2 LQKENI. The CDR3 region is CASSPRSSYEQYF. In DNA form, the CDR3 reads TGTGCCAGCTCACCGCGAAGCTCCTACGAGCAGTACTTC. Supplemented by reference TRBV18 and TRBJ2-7, the full variable domain reads NAGVMQNPRHLVRRRGQEARLRCSPMKGHSHVYWYRQLPEEGLKFMVYLQKENIIDESGMPKERFSAEFPKEGPSILRIQQVVRGDSAAYFCASSPRSSYEQYFGPGTRLTVT.

This rearrangement joins TRBV27 to TRBJ1-2; D not resolved. CDR1 and CDR2 from the germline V gene are MNHEY and SMNVEV (reference sequence). The CDR3 spans 15 residues. V lost 5 bases and J lost 2, with 15 bases in between. The DNA for the CDR3 is TGTGCCAGCAGTCCTCTCTCGGGATACAACTATGGCTACACCTTC. This gives the protein CASSPLSGYNYGYTF.

The chain employs TRBV7-8 and TRBJ1-5, with D possibly being TRBD1 (6 bases). This CDR3 is 15 amino acids long. With 1 base removed from V and 4 bases from J, the gap between germline ends came to 11 bases. CDR1 is SGHVS and CDR2 is FQNEAQ in the germline V gene. The CDR3 loop is CASSLGGTQNQPQHF. As DNA, the CDR3 is TGTGCCAGCAGCTTAGGTGGGACACAGAATCAGCCCCAGCATTTT.

The J gene is TRBJ1-3, the V gene TRBV7-9; D is ambiguous. Looked up from germline, CDR1 is SEHNR and CDR2 is FQNEAQ (reference sequence). Trimming stripped 5 bases from V and 5 bases from J, with 19 bases between. The CDR3 spans 16 residues. The CDR3 DNA reads TGTGCCAGCAGCCAAAACCGGGTCTCTCCCAGAAACACCATATATTTT. Translated: CASSQNRVSPRNTIYF.

V usage is TRBV27 and J usage is TRBJ2-7; 11 bases are a match to TRBD1. The CDR3 has 20 amino acids. Trimming cost V 5 bases and J 2 bases; bases outside gene matches: 20. Germline CDR1 reads MNHEY; CDR2 reads SMNVEV (reference sequence). This chain's CDR3 is CASSPTIARTGGSRAYEQYF. The CDR3 nucleotides read TGTGCCAGCAGTCCCACGATCGCTCGGACAGGGGGCTCCCGAGCCTACGAGCAGTACTTC.

The chain recombines TRBV9 with TRBJ2-1, with D possibly matching TRBD1 (5 bases). Trimming removed 3 bases at V and 5 bases at J, with 12 bases between. The germline gives CDR1 SGDLS, CDR2 YYNGEE. This CDR3 is 14 amino acids long. This CDR3 reads CASSAQGANNEQFF. The DNA of the CDR3 is TGTGCCAGCAGCGCTCAGGGCGCAAACAATGAGCAGTTCTTC.

The V call is TRBV9, the J call TRBJ2-3, with 10 bases that match TRBD2. The CDR3 covers 18 residues. Trimming at V came to 3 bases and at J to 0 bases, leaving 10 bases not matched to a gene. Germline V gene sequence: CDR1 SGDLS, CDR2 YYNGEE. The CDR3 DNA reads as TGTGCCAGCAGCGCGAAATGGACTAGCGGATATAGCACAGATACGCAGTATTTT. Its protein product is CASSAKWTSGYSTDTQYF.

The chain combines TRBV7-3 with TRBJ2-3, with 13 bases identical to TRBD2. CDR1 is SGHTA and CDR2 is FQGTGA in the germline V gene. CDR3 size: 16 residues. V lost 3 bases, J lost 5 bases, and 5 bases stayed unmatched. This CDR3 is CASSFYGTSGEDTQYF. The DNA for the CDR3 is TGTGCCAGCAGCTTCTACGGGACTAGCGGGGAAGATACGCAGTATTTT.

The V and J genes are TRBV28 and TRBJ1-2; 7 positions match TRBD1. The CDR3 is 13 amino acids. The ends lost 6 bases at V and 4 bases at J; junction bases unmatched: 5. Germline V gene data show CDR1 as MDHEN and CDR2 as SYDVKM. The CDR3 coding sequence is TGTGCCAGCAGAGAGGGGACAGCCTATGGCTACACCTTC. The encoded protein is CASREGTAYGYTF.

V usage is TRBV28 and J usage is TRBJ1-5; D remains ambiguous. The CDR3 spans 12 residues. The V end lost 6 bases, the J end lost 7 bases, and 10 bases lay between the germline ends. The germline CDR1 and CDR2 sequences are MDHEN and SYDVKM. CDR3 protein: CASSPLAQPQHF. DNA for the CDR3: TGTGCCAGCAGCCCTCTTGCCCAGCCCCAGCATTTT.